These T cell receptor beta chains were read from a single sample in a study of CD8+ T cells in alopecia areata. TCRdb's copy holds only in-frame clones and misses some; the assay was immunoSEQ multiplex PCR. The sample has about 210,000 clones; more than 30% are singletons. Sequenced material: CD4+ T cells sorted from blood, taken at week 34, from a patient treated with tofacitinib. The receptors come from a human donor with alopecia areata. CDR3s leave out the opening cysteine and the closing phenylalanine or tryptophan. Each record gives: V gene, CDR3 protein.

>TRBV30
ALGWGLSYEQY
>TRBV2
ASRRSGTNEQY
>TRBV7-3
ASSLTSDGHNEQF
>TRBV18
ASSPPRLPNEQF
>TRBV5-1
ASSFLGLDYNEQF
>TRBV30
ACSRVSGNTIY
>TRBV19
ASSIDLGLAGTGELF
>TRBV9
ASSVATAVAGAFSTDTQY
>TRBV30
AWGQETQY
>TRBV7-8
ASSFDRQAYEQY
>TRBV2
ASSTDRVLYEQY
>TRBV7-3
ASSPLRGNNEQF
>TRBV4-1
ASSQAGGRITEAF
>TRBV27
ASSLGRLYGYT
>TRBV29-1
SVPFLAGGKDTQY
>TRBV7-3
ASSIDHMGTQY
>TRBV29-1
SVERGGVDGYT
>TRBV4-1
ASSQPTTGTRYGYT
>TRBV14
ASSQASGTGGFGYT
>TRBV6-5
ASKRGLAGGQY
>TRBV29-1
SVGVSTDTQY
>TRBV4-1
ASSQVWSNGYT
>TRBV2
ASSRTGAPYDEKLF
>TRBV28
ASSPAAGNIQY
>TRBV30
AWITPGVNTEAF
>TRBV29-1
SVEDIETGDYGYT
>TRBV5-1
ASSLGHQIYEQY
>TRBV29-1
SVGAGNGYT
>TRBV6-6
ASSYGMYNEQF
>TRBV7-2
ASSRRLAGGYNEQF
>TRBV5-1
ATATGARSNEKLF
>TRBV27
ASKLAQSSYEQY
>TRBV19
ATQIGQGRGQPQH
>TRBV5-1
ASSLRQGGETQY
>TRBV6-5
ASSRTGGANQPQH